This T cell receptor (beta chain) comes out of a study of coeliac disease. Turning to the study itself: High-resolution HLA typing was lacking; TRBV7-2 bias was queried instead.

The CDR3 covers 14 residues. With 8 bases clipped from V and 7 bases from J, the junction kept 9 bases outside the gene matches. The germline gives CDR1 SEHNR, CDR2 FQNEAQ (reference sequence). Some clones are missing from TCRdb's copy, which holds only in-frame ones; the method was immunoSEQ multiplex PCR. This table holds a few thousand clones, roughly 70% found once. Study-wide findings and caveats: Lamina propria and intraepithelial cell fractions may contain each other's cells. Active celiac intraepithelial and lamina propria samples had lower TRB and TRG clonality than control samples. TRB repertoires were largely private, with most amino acid sequences found in only one sample. Unbiased detection of gliadin-specific T cells was judged not feasible with this approach.

Regarding this clone: Its antigen is unknown.

This TCR came from a woman aged 60-75 years with active celiac disease. What was sequenced was intraepithelial lymphocytes from the gut. V gene TRBV7-9 combines with J gene TRBJ2-2; TRBD1 matches at 8 bases. CDR3 residues: CASVAGGAYGELFF. CDR3 bases: TGTGCCAGCGTGGCAGGGGGCGCTTACGGGGAGCTGTTTTTT.